The present entry profiles one T cell receptor (beta chain) with its context. The germline V gene encodes CDR1 LNHDA and CDR2 SQIVND (reference sequence). The V and J ends lost 7 bases and 4 bases respectively, with 22 bases between them. This CDR3 has 17 residues. The data derive from a study of blood T cell repertoires in COVID-19. Sequencing was performed with immunoSEQ multiplex PCR; in TCRdb, only in-frame clones are kept and a portion is missing. The sample holds some 110,000 clones, approximately 80% seen once. The chain is built from TRBV19 and TRBJ2-2, with D possibly matching TRBD2 (7 bases). Sequencing was done on a sample of peripheral blood. The receptor was derived from a woman aged 80 or older with acute or convalescent COVID-19. The chain's CDR3 is CASTSAPGGRATGELFF. CDR3 DNA sequence: TGTGCCAGTACCTCAGCCCCCGGGGGGCGCGCCACCGGGGAGCTGTTTTTT.